This T cell receptor beta chain was profiled in a study of T-cell memory formation after mild COVID-19 (dated by TCRdb to the early 2020s). Context from the whole study: Most TCR sequence clusters were specific to one of the two donors. T-cell clones expanding and contracting after mild COVID-19 in two donors were tracked by longitudinal TCRalpha and TCRbeta repertoire sequencing. Two young, previously healthy adult volunteers made up the cohort, one male and one female.

The sample was run on an Illumina NovaSeq 6000. TCRalpha and TCRbeta cDNA libraries were built by 5'RACE with constant-segment primers, adding sample barcodes and unique molecular identifiers. Trizol reagent was used to extract RNA from every sample. Amplification of the libraries took two PCR steps, and the second step added a second sample barcode plus Illumina TruSeq adapters. The libraries were sequenced on an Illumina NovaSeq using 2 x 150 bp paired-end reads. In the source study's methods: The reads were demultiplexed and collapsed into UMI-guided consensus sequences using migec v1.2.7. Using mixcr v2.1.11, the UMI consensuses were aligned to TRA and TRB V and J templates and assembled into clonotypes. Expanded or contracted clonotypes were those called significant by both edgeR and NoisET, with noise models trained on biological replicates. For edgeR calls, the thresholds were a false discovery rate-adjusted p below 0.01 and a log2 fold-change of 1. As an exploratory analysis of dynamics, max-normalized trajectories of the 1000 most abundant clonotypes were examined with PCA combined with hierarchical clustering. Separately sequenced CD4+ and CD8+ repertoires were used to assign a CD4 or CD8 phenotype to each responding clone. Starting from the raw public reads, TCRdb applied fastp trimming at Q25, assembled clones with MiXCR and retained in-frame beta chains. Here each entry gathers all rows of one CDR3 protein and keeps the most common genes and DNA. The V and J calls, along with clone size, are taken from TCRdb and not from the paper's own processing. A total of hundreds of thousands of distinct CDR3 sequences appear in this sample, 17% of them only once. Of the sample, less than 10% is held by the ten largest clones.

Ficoll-Paque density gradient centrifugation was used to isolate PBMCs. The germline V gene provides CDR1 KGHDR and CDR2 SFDVKD. Trimming leaves V shorter by 7 bases and J shorter by 1 base, with the junction holding 1 base beyond the gene matches. Spanning cysteine to phenylalanine, the CDR3 consists of 14 amino acids. Of the read, only the CDR3 DNA is kept; its 42 bases are in frame from base 1. This clonotype appeared a few times. The specificity of this receptor is unknown. No clone much larger than this one lies a single base away; base qualities are absent. Summary of the overall study and its limitations: The study covered only a couple of mild cases, and larger cohorts including severe cases with pre-infection samples were considered necessary. The second-wave clones that peaked on day 37 were not confirmed to be SARS-CoV-2 specific. Some responding clones were detected in pre-infection memory, suggesting pre-existing cross-reactive memory T cells joined the SARS-CoV-2 response. Contracting CD4+ clones appeared mostly in the CM and EM memory subsets, whereas CD8+ clones were enriched in EMRA. Clones contracting from day 15 to 85 had balanced CD4/CD8 phenotypes, while a second wave expanding from day 15 to 37 was biased towards CD4+.

This sequence uses TRBV24-1 and TRBJ1-5; 9 bases in the junction line up with TRBD1. The TCR was taken from an adult woman who had mild COVID-19 (a few samples of this study predate the infection). The sample titles of this study are shuffled in the database, so cell type and time point are left out; the donor was told from shared clones. The sample consisted of PBMCs or a T cell subset sorted from them (not recorded which). The encoded CDR3 is CATSGTGSNQPQHF. The DNA is as follows: TGTGCCACCAGCGGGACAGGGAGCAATCAGCCCCAGCATTTT.